The next 15 T cell receptor beta chains were all read from a single sample in a study of CD8 T cells in ankylosing spondylitis. TCRdb analysed the 5' RACE reads with MiXCR anew, one entry per CDR3 protein. The data contain fewer than 350,000 distinct CDR3 sequences, around a tenth of them singletons. Sequencing used blood, either unsorted or a sorted T cell fraction (not recorded which). The receptors come from a female donor with ankylosing spondylitis or in good health (not recorded which).

This clonotype appeared a few times. The chain links TRBV5-1 to TRBJ2-5, with 8 bases that match TRBD1. The V segment lost 5 bases and the J segment 5 bases; nucleotides outside the gene matches: 11. The CDR3 is 15 residues long. Germline CDR1 and CDR2: SGHRS and YFSETQ. CDR3 region: CASSYGQGPSETQYF. The CDR3 DNA sequence: TGCGCCAGCAGTTACGGACAGGGCCCATCGGAGACCCAGTACTTC. Full variable domain (rest looked up from reference TRBV5-1 and TRBJ2-5): KAGVTQTPRYLIKTRGQQVTLSCSPISGHRSVSWYQQTPGQGLQFLFEYFSETQRNKGNFPGRFSGRQFSNSRSEMNVSTLELGDSALYLCASSYGQGPSETQYFGPGTRLLVL.

This clonotype was counted only a few times. This chain joins TRBV6-1 and TRBJ2-1, with a weak D call TRBD2 (6 bases). Trimming left V 6 bases short and J 7 bases short, with 22 bases between. Germline V gene data show CDR1 as MNHNS and CDR2 as SASEGT. The CDR3 consists of 16 residues. CDR3 sequence reads: CASRGPGLAMWNEQFF. The CDR3 region has the DNA TGTGCCAGCAGGGGCCCAGGGCTAGCGATGTGGAATGAGCAGTTCTTC.

This clonotype has just a few counts. One junction end does not reproduce the germline sequence, and a read error may be involved. The chain employs TRBV7-9 and TRBJ1-2; D call uncertain. The CDR3 loop spans 11 amino acids. Per germline, CDR1 SEHNR and CDR2 FQNEAQ (reference sequence). Here the CDR3 reads CASSLDEGPNF. The CDR3 bases are TGTGCCAGCAGCTTAGACGAAGGTCCCAACTTC.

This clonotype was seen many times. The chain carries TRBV5-1 and TRBJ2-1, with TRBD2 matching 7 bases. V dropped 4 bases and J dropped 5; count of bases not matched to a gene: 9. Germline values: CDR1 SGHRS, CDR2 YFSETQ. The CDR3 spans 15 residues. The CDR3 DNA reads TGCGCCAGCAGCAGGGAGGGCTCTTCAGACAATGAGCAGTTCTTC. Its protein product is CASSREGSSDNEQFF.

This clonotype has more than one count but fewer than ten. CDR3 residues: CASSQETSGLNTGELFF. The CDR3 nucleotides are TGCGCCAGCAGCCAAGAGACTAGCGGACTGAACACCGGGGAGCTGTTTTTT. The V call is TRBV4-3, the J call TRBJ2-2; TRBD2 matches at 9 bases. Germline V gives CDR1 LGHNA, CDR2 YSLEER. The junction had 3 bases not matched to a gene; V was cut back by 0 bases and J by 1 base. This CDR3 spans 17 amino acids.

There are many counts of this clonotype. The gene calls are TRBV27 and TRBJ2-7; the match to TRBD1 covers 12 bases. The CDR3 has 18 amino acids. Losses at the gene ends were 5 bases for V and 6 bases for J; bases not matched to a gene: 17. CDR1 is MNHEY, CDR2 SMNVEV, per germline (reference sequence). The CDR3 DNA sequence: TGTGCCAGCAGTCGAACCGGGACAGGGGGCCCCAGCCTACGCGAGCAGTACTTC. It translates to CASSRTGTGGPSLREQYF.

This clonotype was found a few times. This chain links TRBV24-1 with TRBJ1-4; D not certain. The CDR3 runs to 17 residues. The germline CDR1 and CDR2 sequences are KGHDR and SFDVKD. V was pared by 0 bases and J by 0 bases, with 10 bases between. The DNA of the CDR3 is TGTGCCACCAGTGATTTGCATAGGTTGGCAACTAATGAAAAACTGTTTTTT. Translated: CATSDLHRLATNEKLFF.

This clonotype has at least ten counts. The CDR3 here is CSANSGGTDTQYF. The CDR3 DNA reads as TGCAGTGCTAATAGCGGGGGCACAGATACGCAGTATTTT. The chain joins TRBV20-1 to TRBJ2-3; 8 positions agree with TRBD2. CDR1 is DFQATT and CDR2 is SNEGSKA in the germline V gene (reference sequence). The CDR3 totals 13 residues. Germline trimming cut 4 bases from V and 1 base from J; bases unmatched to any gene: 1.

This clonotype was detected many times. The gene calls are TRBV29-1 and TRBJ2-1; possibly TRBD1 for D (6 bases). Trimming stripped 6 bases from V and 2 bases from J, with 17 bases between. Germline V gives CDR1 SQVTM, CDR2 ANQGSEA. This CDR3 is 15 amino acids long. CDR3 bases: TGCAGCGTGATGGGACACCGAGATCCCTACAATGAGCAGTTCTTC. Protein product: CSVMGHRDPYNEQFF.

V gene TRBV20-1 combines with J gene TRBJ2-7; D is perhaps TRBD1 or TRBD2 (5 bases each). From germline, CDR1 is DFQATT and CDR2 SNEGSKA (reference sequence). CDR3 size: 13 residues. Trimming left V 3 bases short and J 3 bases short, with 12 bases between. The CDR3 coding sequence is TGCAGTGCTAGTTTGGGGGTACGCTACGAGCAGTACTTC. This sequence encodes CSASLGVRYEQYF.

This clonotype occurred many times. The chain combines TRBV5-1 with TRBJ2-1; D is uncertain. Per the germline V gene, CDR1 is SGHRS and CDR2 is YFSETQ. This CDR3 is built from 15 residues. V lost 4 bases to trimming and J lost 10 bases, with 21 bases between them. The CDR3 loop reads CASSLANLRAIEQFF. CDR3 DNA: TGCGCCAGCAGCCTGGCGAACTTACGTGCTATCGAGCAGTTCTTC.

Ten or more counts support this clonotype. The chain recombines TRBV5-1 with TRBJ2-5; 12 bases are shared with TRBD2. Germline-derived CDR1 and CDR2 are SGHRS and YFSETQ. This CDR3 region has 14 residues. After removal of 4 bases from V and 4 bases from J, the junction contained 2 bases not matched to a gene. CDR3 DNA sequence: TGCGCCAGCAGCAGGGGACTAGCGGGAGAGACCCAGTACTTC. Its protein product is CASSRGLAGETQYF.

This clonotype was recorded at least ten times. The chain employs TRBV5-1 and TRBJ1-5; D may be TRBD1 (6 bases). V was shortened by 1 base and J by 1 base, with 9 bases between the two germline ends. This CDR3 contains 15 residues. In germline, CDR1 is SGHRS, CDR2 YFSETQ. The CDR3 nucleotides read TGCGCCAGCAGCTTGACAGGGATGAGCAATCAGCCCCAGCATTTT. It is translated as CASSLTGMSNQPQHF.

This clonotype was observed many times. CDR3 sequence (DNA): TGCGCCAGCAGAGACACTAGCGGGGGGATCACAGATACGCAGTATTTT. This sequence encodes CASRDTSGGITDTQYF. The chain combines TRBV5-1 with TRBJ2-3, with 12 bases matching TRBD2. V was clipped by 5 bases and J by 2 bases; unmatched bases: 6. Germline CDR1 and CDR2: SGHRS and YFSETQ. The CDR3 has 16 amino acids.

In its sample, this clonotype was seen many times. The chain couples TRBV6-1 to TRBJ2-5; tentative D call: TRBD1 (6 bases). CDR1 MNHNS and CDR2 SASEGT come from the germline V gene. The V end was cut by 5 bases, the J end by 5 bases, with 21 bases between. The CDR3 is made up of 16 amino acids. This chain's CDR3 is CASSPRSRGVEETQYF. The CDR3 DNA is TGTGCCAGCAGTCCCCGTTCCAGGGGAGTTGAGGAGACCCAGTACTTC.